The next 17 T cell receptor beta chains were all read from a single sample in a study of cytomegalovirus exposure and HLA in healthy donors. The primer mix had 60 Vbeta and 13 Jbeta primers. Assay: immunoSEQ multiplex PCR; the TCRdb copy retains only in-frame clones and omits some. The sample yields 140,000 or so clones, 72% seen once. What was sequenced was PBMCs. These receptor sequences come from a man aged 35 to 55 in good health and CMV-seronegative.

J is TRBJ2-7 and V is TRBV27, with D tentatively TRBD1 (5 bases). The CDR3 is made up of 16 amino acids. The germline gives CDR1 MNHEY, CDR2 SMNVEV (reference sequence). With 5 bases removed from V and 2 bases from J, the gap between germline ends came to 19 bases. CDR3 nucleotide sequence: TGTGCCAGCAGTACCGCTAGGGGTCAGGATACCTACGAGCAGTACTTC. This gives the protein CASSTARGQDTYEQYF.

In DNA form, the CDR3 reads TGTGCCAGCAGCGTAGGGGGACTAGCGGATCCGGACGAGCAGTACTTC. The encoded protein is CASSVGGLADPDEQYF. The chain is built from TRBV9 and TRBJ2-7; 11 nucleotides agree with TRBD2. There are 16 residues in the CDR3. The V gene end was trimmed by 0 bases and the J gene end by 5 bases; junction bases not matched to a gene: 7. The germline CDR1 and CDR2 sequences are SGDLS and YYNGEE.

This sequence joins TRBV28 and TRBJ2-3; D gene uncertain. This CDR3 is 11 amino acids long. The germline V gene has CDR1 MDHEN and CDR2 SYDVKM. Trimming stripped 5 bases from V and 5 bases from J, with 5 bases between. In DNA, the CDR3 is TGTGCCAGCAGTCCCCTAGATACGCAGTATTTT. This encodes CASSPLDTQYF.

This clone was observed once. The chain is built from TRBV5-1 and TRBJ2-5; D is uncertain. V was cut by 4 bases and J by 3 bases, with 10 bases left in between. Germline CDR1 and CDR2: SGHRS and YFSETQ. This CDR3 comprises 13 residues. The CDR3 is CASSILREETQYF. The DNA for the CDR3 is TGCGCCAGCAGCATACTCCGGGAAGAGACCCAGTACTTC.

This clone has only a few counts. J is TRBJ2-4 and V is TRBV15; 8 positions agree with TRBD1. The junction had 7 bases not matched to a gene; V was cut back by 0 bases and J by 3 bases. The CDR3 has 17 amino acids. Germline loops: CDR1 LNHNV, CDR2 YYDKDF (reference sequence). CDR3 region: CATSRDLGGTGKNIQYF. In nucleotides, the CDR3 is TGTGCCACCAGCAGAGATCTGGGCGGGACAGGCAAAAACATTCAGTACTTC.

The chain joins TRBV15 to TRBJ2-1, with 8 positions matching TRBD2. Trimming cost V 5 bases and J 2 bases; bases outside gene matches: 5. The germline V gene has CDR1 LNHNV and CDR2 YYDKDF (reference sequence). CDR3 length: 15 residues. In nucleotides, the CDR3 is TGTGCCACCAGCGGCGGGACTAGGGCCTACAATGAGCAGTTCTTC. Translated: CATSGGTRAYNEQFF.

Only a few counts were recorded for this clone. The chain couples TRBV18 to TRBJ1-1; TRBD1 is a possible D gene (5 bases). From germline, CDR1 is KGHSH and CDR2 LQKENI. Trimming took off 3 bases at V and 4 bases at J, with 15 bases between the two ends. The CDR3 sequence is 15 residues long. The CDR3 DNA reads as TGTGCCAGCTCACCGGGAAGGGGTTTGACCACTGAAGCTTTCTTT. It codes for CASSPGRGLTTEAFF.

The table lists this clone with a few counts. The chain uses TRBV6-5 and TRBJ1-2, with 10 positions matching TRBD1. V lost 6 bases to trimming and J lost 4 bases; unmatched junction nucleotides: 5. CDR1 and CDR2 from the germline V gene are MNHEY and SVGAGI. The CDR3 sequence is 14 residues long. CDR3 coding DNA: TGTGCCAGCAGACGAGGACAGGGGGTCTATGGCTACACCTTC. Its protein is CASRRGQGVYGYTF.

The J gene is TRBJ1-5, the V gene TRBV27; perhaps TRBD1 as D (6 bases). This CDR3 spans 14 amino acids. V was shortened by 2 bases and J by 11 bases, with 16 bases between the two germline ends. The V gene's germline CDR1 is MNHEY and CDR2 SMNVEV (reference sequence). The CDR3 DNA reads TGTGCCAGCAGTTTAAGTCGGGGGGCAGGGACCCAGCATTTT. This gives the protein CASSLSRGAGTQHF.

J is TRBJ1-2 and V is TRBV28, with D possibly TRBD1 on 6 matching bases. Deletions cut 7 bases from V and 5 bases from J, with 23 bases between. CDR3 length equals 16 residues. Germline CDR1 MDHEN, CDR2 SYDVKM. DNA for the CDR3: TGTGCCAGCAACTATAGACGGGGGGGGGCCGCGTATGGCTACACCTTC. It specifies CASNYRRGGAAYGYTF.

The chain combines TRBV6-1 with TRBJ1-2; 8 positions agree with TRBD1. The trim removed 8 bases at V and 4 bases at J, leaving 12 bases unmatched. Germline V lookup: CDR1 MNHNS, CDR2 SASEGT. This CDR3 spans 15 amino acids. CDR3 nucleotides: TGTGCCAGCTCCGTTGGGCTCGGACAGGGCTATGGCTACACCTTC. Its translation: CASSVGLGQGYGYTF.

The chain has TRBV14 and TRBJ2-1; TRBD2 matches at 7 bases. From germline, CDR1 is SGHDN and CDR2 FVKESK. The junction had 3 bases not matched to a gene; V was cut back by 1 base and J by 3 bases. The CDR3 spans 15 residues. The chain's CDR3 is CASSQGDYLYNEQFF. The DNA of the CDR3 is TGTGCCAGCAGCCAAGGGGACTATCTCTACAATGAGCAGTTCTTC.

This clone was found a few times. This chain links TRBV7-2 with TRBJ2-7, with 9 bases matching TRBD2. Germline CDR1 reads SGHTA; CDR2 reads FQGNSA. V shed 1 base and J 6 bases; nucleotides not matched to a gene: 4. The CDR3 sequence is 14 residues long. DNA for the CDR3: TGTGCCAGCAGCTTAGAAGCTAGCGGGGTCGAGCAGTACTTC. Residues: CASSLEASGVEQYF.

This chain links TRBV29-1 with TRBJ2-5, with D maybe TRBD1 (5 bases). CDR3 length: 13 amino acids. Trimming took 2 bases from V and 5 from J, leaving 12 bases between them. Germline V gives CDR1 SQVTM, CDR2 ANQGSEA. The CDR3 loop reads CSVEKGVGETQYF. The CDR3, as DNA: TGCAGCGTTGAAAAAGGGGTTGGGGAGACCCAGTACTTC.

The J gene is TRBJ2-7, the V gene TRBV4-2; 9 nucleotides match TRBD1. Germline loops: CDR1 LGHNA, CDR2 YNFKEQ. V shed 2 bases, J shed 6 bases, and the junction held 8 bases outside the gene matches. The CDR3 totals 15 residues. In nucleotides, the CDR3 is TGTGCCAGCAGCCAACCGGGACAGGGTCGAGGCGAGCAGTACTTC. Amino acids: CASSQPGQGRGEQYF.

The rearrangement uses TRBV18 and TRBJ1-1, with D hard to call. CDR1 and CDR2 (germline): KGHSH, LQKENI. Trimming cost V 2 bases and J 1 base, with 8 bases left between them. The CDR3 covers 14 residues. The CDR3 reads CASSPGRGNTEAFF. Here the CDR3 DNA reads TGTGCCAGCTCACCAGGAAGAGGGAACACTGAAGCTTTCTTT.

The rearrangement joins TRBV6-5 to TRBJ2-5; 10 bases are shared with TRBD1. V dropped 7 bases and J dropped 7; count of bases not matched to a gene: 12. The CDR3 is made up of 15 amino acids. Germline V gene lookup returns CDR1 MNHEY and CDR2 SVGAGI. This chain's CDR3 is CASTEGQGYVRTQYF. CDR3 coding DNA: TGTGCCAGCACCGAGGGACAGGGGTACGTCCGGACCCAGTACTTC.